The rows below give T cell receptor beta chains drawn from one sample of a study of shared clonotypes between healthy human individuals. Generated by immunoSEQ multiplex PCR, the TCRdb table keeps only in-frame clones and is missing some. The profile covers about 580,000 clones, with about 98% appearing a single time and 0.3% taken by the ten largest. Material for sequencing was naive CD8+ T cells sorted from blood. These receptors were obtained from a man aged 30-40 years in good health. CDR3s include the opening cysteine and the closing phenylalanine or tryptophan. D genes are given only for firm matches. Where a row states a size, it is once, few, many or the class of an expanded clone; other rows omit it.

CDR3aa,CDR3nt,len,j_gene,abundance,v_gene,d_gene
CATSRDRDFLYEQYF,TGTGCCACCAGCCGTGACAGGGACTTTCTCTACGAGCAGTACTTC,15,TRBJ2-7,NA,TRBV15,NA
CSVEGERGTDTQYF,TGCAGCGTTGAAGGTGAACGGGGCACAGATACGCAGTATTTT,14,TRBJ2-3,NA,TRBV29-1,NA
CASRMNTDTQYF,TGTGCCAGCAGGATGAATACAGATACGCAGTATTTT,12,TRBJ2-3,NA,TRBV27,NA
CASSNLYEQYF,TGCGCCAGCAGCAATCTTTACGAGCAGTACTTC,11,TRBJ2-7,NA,TRBV5-1,NA
CASSVAGTGGEQYF,TGTGCCAGCAGCGTAGCAGGGACAGGGGGCGAGCAGTACTTC,14,TRBJ2-7,NA,TRBV9,TRBD1
CASGVGETQYF,TGTGCCAGCGGGGTGGGAGAGACCCAGTACTTC,11,TRBJ2-5,NA,TRBV6-5,NA
CASSLAFTSPHNEQFF,TGCGCCAGCAGCTTGGCCTTTACTAGCCCACATAATGAGCAGTTCTTC,16,TRBJ2-1,NA,TRBV5-1,NA
CASSYSGASSEQYF,TGTGCCAGCAGTTACTCAGGTGCCTCCAGCGAGCAGTACTTC,14,TRBJ2-7,NA,TRBV6-6,NA
CASSPQVGAYEQYF,TGTGCCAGCAGCCCCCAGGTGGGTGCCTACGAGCAGTACTTC,14,TRBJ2-7,NA,TRBV7-9,NA
CASSHSLLNTGELFF,TGTGCCAGCAGCCATAGCTTACTGAACACCGGGGAGCTGTTTTTT,15,TRBJ2-2,NA,TRBV7-9,NA
CASSSRETGPETQYF,TGCGCCAGCAGCTCTCGGGAAACGGGGCCTGAGACCCAGTACTTC,15,TRBJ2-5,NA,TRBV5-1,NA
CASSFGQAYEQYF,TGTGCCAGTAGTTTCGGACAAGCCTACGAGCAGTACTTC,13,TRBJ2-7,NA,TRBV19,NA
CASSTHWGGRGTDTQYF,TGTGCCAGCAGTACACACTGGGGCGGGAGAGGAACAGATACGCAGTATTTT,17,TRBJ2-3,NA,TRBV27,TRBD2
CASSLGPGFRTDTQYF,TGTGCCAGCAGTTTAGGTCCCGGGTTCCGCACAGATACGCAGTATTTT,16,TRBJ2-3,NA,TRBV27,NA
CASSGGQGATEAFF,TGTGCCAGCAGCGGGGGACAGGGGGCGACTGAAGCTTTCTTT,14,TRBJ1-1,NA,TRBV5-8,TRBD1
CAYRSDRGENTIYF,TGTGCCTATCGGTCCGACAGGGGAGAGAACACCATATATTTT,14,TRBJ1-3,NA,TRBV30,TRBD1
CATSRDPGLLTYEQYF,TGTGCCACCAGCAGAGATCCGGGACTACTAACCTACGAGCAGTACTTC,16,TRBJ2-7,NA,TRBV15,TRBD2
CASSSLGTEAFF,TGTGCCAGCAGTTCGCTTGGGACGGAAGCTTTCTTT,12,TRBJ1-1,NA,TRBV6-5,NA
CSVLAGDSNEQFF,TGCAGCGTTCTAGCGGGAGATTCCAATGAGCAGTTCTTC,13,TRBJ2-1,NA,TRBV29-1,TRBD2
CASRTEGSAEAFF,TGTGCCAGCAGGACGGAGGGGAGCGCTGAAGCTTTCTTT,13,TRBJ1-1,NA,TRBV5-4,NA
CASSTRDNYEQYF,TGCGCCAGCAGCACAAGGGACAACTACGAGCAGTACTTC,13,TRBJ2-7,NA,TRBV5-1,NA
CSVEAQGAVYEQYF,TGCAGCGTTGAAGCACAGGGGGCGGTTTACGAGCAGTACTTC,14,TRBJ2-7,NA,TRBV29-1,TRBD1
CASLHRAGPRDTQYF,TGTGCCAGTCTTCACCGCGCGGGCCCGCGGGATACGCAGTATTTT,15,TRBJ2-3,NA,TRBV10-3,NA
CASLSPSGTYNEQFF,TGTGCCAGCCTCAGTCCTAGCGGGACCTACAATGAGCAGTTCTTC,15,TRBJ2-1,NA,TRBV11-2,TRBD2
CASSLGREMSYEQYF,TGTGCCAGCAGCTTAGGACGAGAGATGAGCTACGAGCAGTACTTC,15,TRBJ2-7,NA,TRBV7-6,NA
CASSPGGGGTDTQYF,TGTGCCAGCAGTCCGGGGGGAGGGGGCACAGATACGCAGTATTTT,15,TRBJ2-3,NA,TRBV27,TRBD2
CASKARDRVGINEQFF,TGTGCCAGCAAAGCTCGGGACAGGGTCGGGATCAATGAGCAGTTCTTC,16,TRBJ2-1,NA,TRBV27,TRBD1
CASSQDGTSSYNEQFF,TGCGCCAGCAGCCAAGATGGAACAAGCTCCTACAATGAGCAGTTCTTC,16,TRBJ2-1,NA,TRBV4-3,NA
CASSERGRANEQFF,TGTGCCAGCAGTGAACGAGGCCGCGCCAATGAGCAGTTCTTC,14,TRBJ2-1,NA,TRBV25-1,NA
CASSPGTGRYEQYF,TGCGCCAGCAGTCCCGGGACAGGGAGGTACGAGCAGTACTTC,14,TRBJ2-7,NA,TRBV4-3,TRBD1
CASSHAGAKNIQYF,TGTGCCAGCAGCCATGCGGGAGCCAAAAACATTCAGTACTTC,14,TRBJ2-4,NA,TRBV14,NA
CASSFVLGTSSYEQYF,TGTGCCAGCAGTTTCGTTTTGGGGACTAGCTCCTACGAGCAGTACTTC,16,TRBJ2-7,NA,TRBV28,TRBD2
CASSLGRSYEQYF,TGTGCCAGCAGCTTGGGACGGTCTTACGAGCAGTACTTC,13,TRBJ2-7,NA,TRBV11-3,NA
CASSLFRGTEAFF,TGTGCCAGCAGCTTATTCAGGGGCACTGAAGCTTTCTTT,13,TRBJ1-1,NA,TRBV13,NA
CASSWVENTGELFF,TGCGCCAGCAGCTGGGTCGAAAACACCGGGGAGCTGTTTTTT,14,TRBJ2-2,NA,TRBV5-1,NA
CASSLELDGTGELFF,TGCGCCAGCAGCTTGGAGTTAGATGGGACCGGGGAGCTGTTTTTT,15,TRBJ2-2,NA,TRBV5-1,NA
CASSQSASGRDTQYF,TGTGCCAGCAGCCAATCGGCTAGCGGGAGGGATACGCAGTATTTT,15,TRBJ2-3,NA,TRBV16,TRBD2
CASTRQGTNQPQHF,TGTGCCAGCACTCGACAGGGGACCAATCAGCCCCAGCATTTT,14,TRBJ1-5,NA,TRBV28,TRBD1
CASSQDHSGFNQPQHF,TGCGCCAGCAGCCAAGATCATTCAGGGTTCAATCAGCCCCAGCATTTT,16,TRBJ1-5,NA,TRBV4-3,NA
CASSSDGTSGRKVYEQYF,TGTGCCAGCAGCTCCGATGGGACTAGCGGGAGGAAAGTCTACGAGCAGTACTTC,18,TRBJ2-7,NA,TRBV7-6,TRBD2
CASSSTTGANEKLFF,TGTGCCAGCAGCTCGACGACAGGGGCTAATGAAAAACTGTTTTTT,15,TRBJ1-4,once,TRBV7-9,TRBD1